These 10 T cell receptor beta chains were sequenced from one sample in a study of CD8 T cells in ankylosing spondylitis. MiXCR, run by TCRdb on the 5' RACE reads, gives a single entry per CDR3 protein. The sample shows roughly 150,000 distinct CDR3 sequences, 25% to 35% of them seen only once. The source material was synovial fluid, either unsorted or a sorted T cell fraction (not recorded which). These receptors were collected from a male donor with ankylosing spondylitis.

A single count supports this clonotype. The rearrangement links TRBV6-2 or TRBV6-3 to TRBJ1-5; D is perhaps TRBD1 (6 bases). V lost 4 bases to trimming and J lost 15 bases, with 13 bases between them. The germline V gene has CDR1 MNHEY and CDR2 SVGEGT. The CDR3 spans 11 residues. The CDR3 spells CASSSGGVSHF. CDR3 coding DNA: TGTGCCAGCAGTTCGGGGGGCGTCTCGCATTTT.

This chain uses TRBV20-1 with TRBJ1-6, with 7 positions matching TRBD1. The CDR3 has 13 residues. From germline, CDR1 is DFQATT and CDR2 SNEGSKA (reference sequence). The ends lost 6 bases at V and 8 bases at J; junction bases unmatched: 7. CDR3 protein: CSAVGDSYSPLHF. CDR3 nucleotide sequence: TGCAGTGCGGTAGGGGACAGCTATTCACCCCTCCACTTT.

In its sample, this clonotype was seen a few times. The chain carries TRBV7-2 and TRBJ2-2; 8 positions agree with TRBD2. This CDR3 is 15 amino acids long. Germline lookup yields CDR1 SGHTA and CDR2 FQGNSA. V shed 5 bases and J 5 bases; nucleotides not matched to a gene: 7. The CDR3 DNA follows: TGTGCCAGCAGCGCCCGGGGGGGCGGGACCGGGGAGCTGTTTTTT. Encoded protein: CASSARGGGTGELFF. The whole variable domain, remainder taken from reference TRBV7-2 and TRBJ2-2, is GAGVSQSPSNKVTEKGKDVELRCDPISGHTALYWYRQSLGQGLEFLIYFQGNSAPDKSGLPSDRFSAERTGGSVSTLTIQRTQQEDSAVYLCASSARGGGTGELFFGEGSRLTVL.

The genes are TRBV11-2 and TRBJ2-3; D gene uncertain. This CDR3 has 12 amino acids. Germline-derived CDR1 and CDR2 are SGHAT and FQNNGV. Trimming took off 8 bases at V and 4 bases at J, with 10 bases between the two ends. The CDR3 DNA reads TGTGCCAGCGGCCCCTTTTCAGATACGCAGTATTTT. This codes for CASGPFSDTQYF.

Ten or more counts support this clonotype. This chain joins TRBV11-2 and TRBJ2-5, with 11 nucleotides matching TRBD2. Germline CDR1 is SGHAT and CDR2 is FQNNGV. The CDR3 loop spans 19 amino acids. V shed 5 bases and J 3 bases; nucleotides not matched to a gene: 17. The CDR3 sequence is CASSPFEGWPGLAEETQYF. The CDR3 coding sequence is TGTGCCAGCAGCCCTTTCGAAGGGTGGCCGGGACTAGCGGAAGAGACCCAGTACTTC.

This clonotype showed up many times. The CDR3 is CASSLEDTQYF. The CDR3 DNA reads as TGTGCCAGCAGCTTAGAAGATACGCAGTATTTT. The genes are TRBV7-9 and TRBJ2-3; no clear D. Germline loops: CDR1 SEHNR, CDR2 FQNEAQ (reference sequence). The CDR3 is 11 residues long. V lost 1 base and J 5 bases, leaving 1 base between the germline ends.

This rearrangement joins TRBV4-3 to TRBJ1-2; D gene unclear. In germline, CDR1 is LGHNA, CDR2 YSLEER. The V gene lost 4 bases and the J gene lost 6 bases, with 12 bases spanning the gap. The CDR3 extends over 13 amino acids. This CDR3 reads CASSRGGRNGYTF. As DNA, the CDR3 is TGCGCCAGCAGCCGTGGTGGGAGGAATGGCTACACCTTC.

CDR3: CASSSTGTNPGGEQFF. Written as DNA, the CDR3 is TGTGCCAGCAGCTCTACAGGGACTAACCCTGGGGGTGAGCAGTTCTTC. The rearrangement links TRBV3-1 to TRBJ2-1; weak D call: TRBD2 (7 bases). Per the germline V gene, CDR1 is LGHDT and CDR2 is YNNKEL (reference sequence). The germline V and J ends were trimmed by 5 bases and 9 bases, with 23 bases remaining between them. CDR3 length: 16 amino acids.

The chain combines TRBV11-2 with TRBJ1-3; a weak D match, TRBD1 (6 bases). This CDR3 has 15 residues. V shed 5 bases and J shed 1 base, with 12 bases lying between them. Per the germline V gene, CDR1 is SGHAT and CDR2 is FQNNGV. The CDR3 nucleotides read TGTGCCAGCAGCCCAGGGGTTGGGTCTGGAAACACCATATATTTT. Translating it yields CASSPGVGSGNTIYF.

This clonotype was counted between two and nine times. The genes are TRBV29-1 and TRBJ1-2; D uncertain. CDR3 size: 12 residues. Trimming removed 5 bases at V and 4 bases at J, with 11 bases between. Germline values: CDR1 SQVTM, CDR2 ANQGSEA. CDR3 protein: CSVQTSVYGYTF. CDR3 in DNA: TGCAGCGTTCAGACCAGCGTCTATGGCTACACCTTC.